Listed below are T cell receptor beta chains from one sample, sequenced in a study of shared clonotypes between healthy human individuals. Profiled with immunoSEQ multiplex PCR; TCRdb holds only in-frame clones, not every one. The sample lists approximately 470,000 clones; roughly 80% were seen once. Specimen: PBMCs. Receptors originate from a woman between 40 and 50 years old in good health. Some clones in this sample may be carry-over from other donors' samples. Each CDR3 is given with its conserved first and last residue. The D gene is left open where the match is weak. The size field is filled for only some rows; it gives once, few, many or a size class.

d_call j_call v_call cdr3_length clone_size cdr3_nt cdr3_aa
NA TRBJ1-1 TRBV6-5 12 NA TGTGCCAGTACAGAAGCGAACACTGAAGCTTTCTTT CASTEANTEAFF
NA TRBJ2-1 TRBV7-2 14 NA TGTGCCAGCAGCGCTCAGGTAGGATCCAATGAGCAGTTCTTC CASSAQVGSNEQFF
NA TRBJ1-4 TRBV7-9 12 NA TGTGCCAGCAGCCACGACTCTGAAAAACTGTTTTTT CASSHDSEKLFF
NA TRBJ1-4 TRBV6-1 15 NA TGTGCCAGCAGGGACTTAGAGACCTCTAATGAAAAACTGTTTTTT CASRDLETSNEKLFF
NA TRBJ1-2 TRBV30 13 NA TGTGCCTGGAGTAGACAGGAGAACTATGGCTACACCTTC CAWSRQENYGYTF
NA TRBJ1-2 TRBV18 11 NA TGTGCCAGCTCACAGGGTTATGGCTACACCTTC CASSQGYGYTF
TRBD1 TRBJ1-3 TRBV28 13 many TGTGCCAGCAGGGACAGGGGGCAAAACACCATATATTTT CASRDRGQNTIYF
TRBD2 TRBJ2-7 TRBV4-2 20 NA TGTGCCAGCAGCCAAGACTCGGGGCGGGAGGGCCTGACAAGCTCCTACGAGCAGTACTTC CASSQDSGREGLTSSYEQYF
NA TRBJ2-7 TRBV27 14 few TGTGCCAGCAGTTTTGTGGACAGTTCCTACGAGCAGTACTTC CASSFVDSSYEQYF
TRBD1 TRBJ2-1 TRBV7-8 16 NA TGTGCCAGCAGCTTAGTCGGGACAGGGGGTGACAATGAGCAGTTCTTC CASSLVGTGGDNEQFF
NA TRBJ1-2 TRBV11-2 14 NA TGTGCCAGCAGCTTAGGGACAAGATCCTATGGCTACACCTTC CASSLGTRSYGYTF
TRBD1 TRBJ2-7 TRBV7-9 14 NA TGTGCCAGCAGCGTGGGACAGACTAACTACGAGCAGTACTTC CASSVGQTNYEQYF
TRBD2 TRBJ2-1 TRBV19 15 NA TGTGCCAGTAGTATGGGACTAGCGGGAAGGCATGAGCAGTTCTTC CASSMGLAGRHEQFF
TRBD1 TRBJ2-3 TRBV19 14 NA TGTGCCAGTAGTACGACAGGGTGGTCAGATACGCAGTATTTT CASSTTGWSDTQYF
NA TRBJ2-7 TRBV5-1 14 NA TGCGCCAGCAGCTCTATGACTAGCTCCTACGAGCAGTACTTC CASSSMTSSYEQYF
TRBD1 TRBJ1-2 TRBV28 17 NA TGTGCCAGCAGTTCGACCACCGGGACAGGGGTCCCCTATGGCTACACCTTC CASSSTTGTGVPYGYTF
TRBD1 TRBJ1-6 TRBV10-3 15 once TGTGCCATCAGTGAGGGACAGGCTAAGAATTCACCCCTCCACTTT CAISEGQAKNSPLHF
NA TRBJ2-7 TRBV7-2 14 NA TGTGCCAGCAGCTTAGAAGTAGCCTCCTACGAGCAGTACTTC CASSLEVASYEQYF
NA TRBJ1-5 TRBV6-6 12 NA TGTGCCAGCACTCAAGGGCTAGGACCCCAGCATTTT CASTQGLGPQHF
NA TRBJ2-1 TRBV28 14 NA TGTGCCAGCAGTTTCGGTAGCGGAAGGAATGAGCAGTTCTTC CASSFGSGRNEQFF
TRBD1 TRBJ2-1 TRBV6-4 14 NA TGTGCCAGCAGTGCGGGACAGGGGGACAATGAGCAGTTCTTC CASSAGQGDNEQFF
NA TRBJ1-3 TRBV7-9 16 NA TGTGCCAGCAGCTCCACAGGGCTTCACTCTGGAAACACCATATATTTT CASSSTGLHSGNTIYF
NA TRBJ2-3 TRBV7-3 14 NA TGTGCCAGCAGCCCCCTCCCCGGCGCAGATACGCAGTATTTT CASSPLPGADTQYF
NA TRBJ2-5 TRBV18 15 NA TGTGCCAGCTCAGCAAATGAGGGGGTGCAAGAGACCCAGTACTTC CASSANEGVQETQYF
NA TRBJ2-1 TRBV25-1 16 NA TGTGCCAGCAGTGAAGGGTCCCAGTTAAGGGCCGGTGAGCAGTTCTTC CASSEGSQLRAGEQFF
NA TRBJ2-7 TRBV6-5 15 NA TGTGCCAGCAGCCCCACCCTAGACTATTACTACGAGCAGTACTTC CASSPTLDYYYEQYF
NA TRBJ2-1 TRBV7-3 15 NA TGTGCCAGCAGCTTAACGCTGGAGGGGTACAATGAGCAGTTCTTC CASSLTLEGYNEQFF
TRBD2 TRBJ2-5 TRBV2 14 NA TGTGCCAGCAGTGAGAAACTAGCGGAAGAGACCCAGTACTTC CASSEKLAEETQYF
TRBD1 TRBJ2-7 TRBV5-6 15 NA TGTGCCAGCAGCTCACGGACAGGGGGCACCTACGAGCAGTACTTC CASSSRTGGTYEQYF
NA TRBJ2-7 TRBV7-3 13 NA TGTGCCAGCAGCTTCCGGGACAACTACGAGCAGTACTTC CASSFRDNYEQYF
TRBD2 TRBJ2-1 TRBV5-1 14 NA TGCGCCAGCAGACTAGCGGGGGGATACAATGAGCAGTTCTTC CASRLAGGYNEQFF